A selection of T cell receptor beta chains follows, all from one sample in a study of cytomegalovirus exposure and HLA in healthy donors. Clones were sequenced by immunoSEQ multiplex PCR, and TCRdb holds only the in-frame ones, with some missing. Found here are 150,000 to 250,000 clones; the top ten clones hold 0.74%. Sequencing was carried out using PBMCs. The receptors stem from a boy younger than 18 in good health and CMV-seronegative. The CDR3 runs from the conserved cysteine through the conserved F or W. D genes are given only for firm matches.

D	V	J	CDR3	DNA
TRBD1	TRBV2	TRBJ1-5	CASKTGGRDQPQHF	TGTGCCAGCAAGACAGGGGGTCGGGATCAGCCCCAGCATTTT
-	TRBV6-4	TRBJ1-6	CASRDTENSPLHF	TGTGCCAGCCGGGACACCGAAAATTCACCCCTCCACTTT
-	TRBV30	TRBJ1-6	CAGGDRSSPLHF	TGTGCCGGGGGGGACCGGAGTTCACCCCTCCACTTT
TRBD2	TRBV5-1	TRBJ2-3	CASRLVGGGATDTQYF	TGCGCCAGCAGACTGGTGGGCGGGGGGGCCACAGATACGCAGTATTTT
TRBD2	TRBV7-3	TRBJ2-1	CASSLAGTLYNEQFF	TGTGCCAGCAGTCTAGCGGGGACCCTCTACAATGAGCAGTTCTTC
TRBD1	TRBV30	TRBJ2-1	CAWSATGTGTREQFF	TGTGCCTGGAGTGCGACCGGGACAGGGACTCGGGAGCAGTTCTTC
TRBD1	TRBV28	TRBJ2-7	CASSSPGQIPLLSYEQYF	TGTGCCAGCAGTTCCCCGGGACAGATTCCCCTTCTGTCCTACGAGCAGTACTTC
-	TRBV9	TRBJ2-3	CASSVGYTSTDTQYF	TGTGCCAGCAGCGTAGGCTATACTAGCACAGATACGCAGTATTTT
-	TRBV5-1	TRBJ1-1	CASSLVTHSEGTEAFF	TGCGCCAGCAGCTTAGTGACCCACAGCGAGGGCACTGAAGCTTTCTTT
-	TRBV18	TRBJ1-4	CASSPMPRLDNEKLLF	TGTGCCAGCTCACCAATGCCACGGCTAGATAATGAAAAACTGCTTTTT
TRBD2	TRBV28	TRBJ2-3	CASSFGTSGGDTQYF	TGTGCCAGCAGTTTCGGGACTAGCGGGGGAGATACGCAGTATTTT
-	TRBV18	TRBJ2-5	CASSPNSQETQYF	TGTGCCAGCTCACCGAACAGCCAAGAGACCCAGTACTTC
-	TRBV21-1	TRBJ2-2	CAGRRQGNIRNTGELFF	TGTGCCGGACGTAGACAGGGAAACATAAGAAACACCGGGGAGCTGTTTTTT
-	TRBV11-2	TRBJ2-1	CASSLRGLQGYNEQFF	TGTGCCAGCAGCCTAAGGGGACTTCAGGGATACAATGAGCAGTTCTTC
-	TRBV5-1	TRBJ2-3	CASSLHGGTTTDTQYF	TGCGCCAGCAGCTTGCATGGCGGGACCACCACAGATACGCAGTATTTT
TRBD2	TRBV30	TRBJ2-1	CAWSAGLAGAASPFF	TGTGCCTGGAGTGCCGGACTAGCGGGGGCCGCCTCCCCGTTCTTC
TRBD1	TRBV6-5	TRBJ1-2	CASSWGQGMGGYTF	TGTGCCAGCAGTTGGGGACAGGGGATGGGTGGCTACACCTTC
-	TRBV6-6	TRBJ1-5	CASSYSRGQPQHF	TGTGCCAGCAGTTACTCCCGGGGGCAGCCCCAGCATTTT
-	TRBV7-9	TRBJ1-4	CASSGARITTNEKLFF	TGTGCCAGCAGCGGGGCGCGGATCACAACTAATGAAAAACTGTTTTTT
TRBD1	TRBV9	TRBJ1-1	CASSPQGAWTEAFF	TGTGCCAGCAGCCCGCAGGGGGCTTGGACTGAAGCTTTCTTT
TRBD1	TRBV15	TRBJ2-1	CATSRDTGGYEQFF	TGTGCCACCAGCAGAGATACAGGGGGCTATGAGCAGTTCTTC
-	TRBV19	TRBJ1-2	CASTPPDSYGYTF	TGTGCCAGTACCCCCCCCGACAGTTATGGCTACACCTTC
-	TRBV21-1	TRBJ2-1	CARRRGEQFF	TGTGCCAGAAGGCGGGGTGAGCAGTTCTTC
TRBD2	TRBV19	TRBJ2-5	CASSRERGAFRETQYF	TGTGCCAGTAGTAGAGAGCGGGGGGCCTTTCGTGAGACCCAGTACTTC
-	TRBV6-1	TRBJ2-2	CASSEATTGTGELFF	TGTGCCAGCAGTGAAGCCACCACAGGGACCGGGGAGCTGTTTTTT
-	TRBV6-5	TRBJ2-3	CASSYGGTYTDTQYF	TGTGCCAGCAGTTACGGGGGGACCTACACAGATACGCAGTATTTT
TRBD1	TRBV5-5	TRBJ1-2	CASSLAGGGYGYTF	TGTGCCAGCAGCTTGGCAGGGGGCGGGTATGGCTACACCTTC
-	TRBV19	TRBJ1-3	CARKVGVSPPGNTIYF	TGTGCCAGAAAGGTGGGCGTTTCGCCCCCTGGAAACACCATATATTTT
-	TRBV4-1	TRBJ1-2	CASSLNLGWGYTF	TGCGCCAGCAGCCTGAATCTGGGCTGGGGCTACACCTTC
TRBD2	TRBV19	TRBJ2-1	CASSVGLAGGNEQFF	TGTGCCAGTAGTGTGGGACTAGCGGGGGGGAATGAGCAGTTCTTC
-	TRBV4-3	TRBJ2-3	CASSQDRGSDTQYF	TGCGCCAGCAGCCAAGATCGGGGTTCAGATACGCAGTATTTT
-	TRBV7-9	TRBJ1-1	CASSLSAGLNTEAFF	TGTGCCAGCAGCTTAAGCGCGGGGCTTAACACTGAAGCTTTCTTT
TRBD1	TRBV6-1	TRBJ1-2	CASTVQGTYGYTF	TGTGCCAGCACCGTACAGGGGACCTATGGCTACACCTTC
-	TRBV5-4	TRBJ2-2	CASSPGSGTNTGELFF	TGTGCCAGCAGCCCCGGCTCCGGGACGAACACCGGGGAGCTGTTTTTT
-	TRBV7-6	TRBJ1-3	CASSQGLSGNTIYF	TGTGCCAGCAGCCAGGGGCTATCTGGAAACACCATATATTTT
-	TRBV19	TRBJ2-7	CASSMEGAGPYEQYF	TGTGCCAGTAGTATGGAAGGGGCGGGGCCCTACGAGCAGTACTTC
-	TRBV18	TRBJ1-5	CASSSRGNVNQPQHF	TGTGCCAGCTCCTCTAGAGGCAATGTCAATCAGCCCCAGCATTTT
-	TRBV4-1	TRBJ2-7	CASSQDSPQGTSDEQYF	TGCGCCAGCAGCCAAGATAGCCCCCAGGGGACCTCCGACGAGCAGTACTTC
TRBD1	TRBV5-6	TRBJ2-2	CASSWRGQGGTGELFF	TGTGCCAGCAGCTGGAGAGGACAGGGCGGGACCGGGGAGCTGTTTTTT
TRBD1	TRBV9	TRBJ1-2	CASSVAPIDRDGYTF	TGTGCCAGCAGCGTAGCCCCGATTGACAGGGACGGCTACACCTTC
-	TRBV7-2	TRBJ2-2	CASSLEFADGELFF	TGTGCCAGCAGCCTCGAATTCGCGGACGGGGAGCTGTTTTTT
TRBD1	TRBV28	TRBJ1-6	CASSDFRDRLLSSYNSPLHF	TGTGCCAGCAGTGATTTCAGGGACAGATTACTTAGCTCCTATAATTCACCCCTCCACTTT
-	TRBV19	TRBJ1-1	CASKESRDKAFF	TGTGCCAGTAAGGAGAGCCGGGACAAAGCTTTCTTT
-	TRBV28	TRBJ1-5	CANSRGGSNQPQHF	TGTGCCAACTCCCGGGGGGGGAGCAATCAGCCCCAGCATTTT
TRBD2	TRBV2	TRBJ2-1	CASRERTSSYNEQFF	TGTGCCAGCAGGGAGCGGACTAGCTCCTACAATGAGCAGTTCTTC
-	TRBV2	TRBJ1-5	CASSARGFARMPQPQHF	TGTGCCAGCAGTGCCCGGGGGTTTGCGCGGATGCCTCAGCCCCAGCATTTT
-	TRBV9	TRBJ1-1	CASSTGGVTEAFF	TGTGCCAGCAGCACTGGGGGGGTCACTGAAGCTTTCTTT
TRBD1	TRBV27	TRBJ2-1	CASRTGQSSYNEQFF	TGTGCCAGCAGAACGGGACAGAGCTCCTACAATGAGCAGTTCTTC
TRBD1	TRBV5-1	TRBJ2-3	CASSFQGAGTDTQYF	TGCGCCAGCAGCTTCCAGGGGGCTGGCACAGATACGCAGTATTTT
-	TRBV11-2	TRBJ2-7	CASSSVRVSTYEQYF	TGTGCCAGCAGCTCCGTCAGGGTTTCCACCTACGAGCAGTACTTC
TRBD1	TRBV10-1	TRBJ1-1	CASSAYQGGNTEAFF	TGCGCCAGCAGTGCCTATCAGGGGGGGAACACTGAAGCTTTCTTT
-	TRBV15	TRBJ2-7	CATSRDHSYEQYF	TGTGCCACCAGCAGAGATCACTCCTACGAGCAGTACTTC
-	TRBV13	TRBJ2-7	CASSYGGPLGEQYF	TGTGCCAGCAGCTACGGGGGTCCCCTCGGCGAGCAGTACTTC
-	TRBV27	TRBJ1-5	CASSLKWTANQPQHF	TGTGCCAGCAGTTTAAAATGGACAGCAAATCAGCCCCAGCATTTT
-	TRBV5-4	TRBJ2-3	CASTLGGGSTDTQYF	TGTGCCAGCACCTTAGGGGGGGGTAGCACAGATACGCAGTATTTT
TRBD2	TRBV9	TRBJ2-1	CASSGAGRSTNEQFF	TGTGCCAGCAGTGGAGCGGGGAGAAGTACCAATGAGCAGTTCTTC